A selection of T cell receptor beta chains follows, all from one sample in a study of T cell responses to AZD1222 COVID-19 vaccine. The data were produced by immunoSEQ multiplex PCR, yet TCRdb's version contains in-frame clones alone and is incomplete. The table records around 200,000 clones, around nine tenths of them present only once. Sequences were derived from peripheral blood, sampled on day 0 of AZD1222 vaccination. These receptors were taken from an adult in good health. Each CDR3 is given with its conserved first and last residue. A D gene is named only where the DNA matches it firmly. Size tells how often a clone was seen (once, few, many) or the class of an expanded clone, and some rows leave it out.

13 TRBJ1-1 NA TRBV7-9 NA TGTGCCAGCAGCTTCCGTGCGAACGCTGAAGCTTTCTTT CASSFRANAEAFF
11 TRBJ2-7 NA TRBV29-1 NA TGCAGCGTTGAAGATTTCTGGGAGCAGTACTTC CSVEDFWEQYF
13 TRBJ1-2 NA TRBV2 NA TGTGCCAGCAGTGATCAGGGCCTGGGGGGCTACACCTTC CASSDQGLGGYTF
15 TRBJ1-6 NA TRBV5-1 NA TGCGCCAGCACCTCCGGGACGGCCTATAATTCACCCCTCCACTTT CASTSGTAYNSPLHF
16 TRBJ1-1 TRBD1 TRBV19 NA TGTGCCAGTAGTATAGGGAACAGGGGGCGCGGCACTGAAGCTTTCTTT CASSIGNRGRGTEAFF
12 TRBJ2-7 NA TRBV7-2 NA TGTGCCAGCAGCTTTTCTGGGGCCGAGCAGTACTTC CASSFSGAEQYF
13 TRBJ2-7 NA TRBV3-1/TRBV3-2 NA TGTGCCAGCAGCCAAGGAGGACACTACGAGCAGTACTTC CASSQGGHYEQYF
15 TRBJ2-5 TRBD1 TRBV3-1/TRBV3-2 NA TGTGCCAGCAGCCAAGAGGGGACAGGGGGAGAGACCCAGTACTTC CASSQEGTGGETQYF
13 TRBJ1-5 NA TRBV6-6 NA TGTGCCAGCAGAGGACAAAGCAATCAGCCCCAGCATTTT CASRGQSNQPQHF
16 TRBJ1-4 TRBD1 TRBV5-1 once TGCGCCAGCAGCTTGGGGACAGGTCGGTTTCAGGAAAAACTGTTTTTT CASSLGTGRFQEKLFF
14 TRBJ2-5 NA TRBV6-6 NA TGTGCCAGCAACCAACGGGGGGCGGGAGAGACCCAGTACTTC CASNQRGAGETQYF
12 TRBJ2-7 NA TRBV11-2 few TGTGCCAGCAGCTTAGATTCCTACGAGCAGTACTTC CASSLDSYEQYF
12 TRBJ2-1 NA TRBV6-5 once TGTGCCAGCAGACAGTCCTACAATGAGCAGTTCTTC CASRQSYNEQFF
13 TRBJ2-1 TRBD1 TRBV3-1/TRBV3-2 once TGTGCCAGCAGGACAGGGGTGGGTAATGAGCAGTTCTTC CASRTGVGNEQFF
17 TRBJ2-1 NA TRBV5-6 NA TGTGCCAGCAGCTTTAAGGTGTGGCCAGACCGGAACAATGAGCAGTTCTTC CASSFKVWPDRNNEQFF
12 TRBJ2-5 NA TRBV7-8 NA TGTGCCAGCAGCTTAGTCGCAGAGACCCAGTACTTC CASSLVAETQYF
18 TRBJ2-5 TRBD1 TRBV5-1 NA TGCGCCAGCAACTTGGTTCCCGGGACAGGGAGTGCTCAAGAGACCCAGTACTTC CASNLVPGTGSAQETQYF
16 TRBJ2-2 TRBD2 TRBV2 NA TGTGCCAGCAGTGCCCTAGGACTAGCTAACACCGGGGAGCTGTTTTTT CASSALGLANTGELFF
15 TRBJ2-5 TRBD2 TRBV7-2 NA TGTGCCAGCAACTCCCCCTGGCGGGGGGTGGAGACCCAGTACTTC CASNSPWRGVETQYF
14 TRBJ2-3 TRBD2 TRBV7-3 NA TGTGCCAGCAGCTCCGGGGGGGGCACAGATACGCAGTATTTT CASSSGGGTDTQYF
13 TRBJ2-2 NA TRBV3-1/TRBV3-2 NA TGTGCCAGCCTAGGAGGGAACACCGGGGAGCTGTTTTTT CASLGGNTGELFF
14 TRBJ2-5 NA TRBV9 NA TGTGCCAGCAGCGCCAGAACAACCCGAGAGACCCAGTACTTC CASSARTTRETQYF
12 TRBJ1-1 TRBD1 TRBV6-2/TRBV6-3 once TGTGCCAGCAGTCACCGACAGGGTGAAGCTTTCTTT CASSHRQGEAFF
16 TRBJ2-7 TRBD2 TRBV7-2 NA TGTGCCAGCAGCTTAGCGCTTAGCGGGGCACCCTACGAGCAGTACTTC CASSLALSGAPYEQYF
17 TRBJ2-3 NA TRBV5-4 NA TGTGCCAGCAGCTTGGAGGGGCTACCAGCGGGCACAGATACGCAGTATTTT CASSLEGLPAGTDTQYF
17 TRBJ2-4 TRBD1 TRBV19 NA TGTGCCAGTAGTAGGAAACAGGGGGCCTCGGCCAAAAACATTCAGTACTTC CASSRKQGASAKNIQYF